This record covers a single T cell receptor beta chain. Assay: immunoSEQ multiplex PCR; the TCRdb copy retains only in-frame clones and omits some. The sample yields about 44,000 clones, approximately 82% seen once. Single viable CD3+CD4+CD8-CD45RO+ cells were sorted as the memory CD4+ T cells. The record originates from a study of memory CD4+ T cells and cytomegalovirus serostatus. CDR1 and CDR2 (germline): MRHNA, SNTAGT. The V gene lost 3 bases and the J gene lost 7 bases, with 13 bases spanning the gap. The CDR3 sequence is 13 residues long. Input material: memory CD4+ T cells from blood. This TCR was sampled from an adult in good health and CMV-seronegative. The chain uses TRBV6-4 and TRBJ2-7; weak D call: TRBD2 (5 bases). Here the CDR3 reads CASSEEESGEQYF. The CDR3 DNA reads TGTGCCAGCAGTGAGGAGGAGTCCGGAGAGCAGTACTTC.